The text below deals with one T cell receptor beta chain. What it binds is not known. The TCR beta CDR3 regions underwent amplification using RNA transcripts as the source. First-round RT-PCR of the TCR CDR3 relied on the HTBI primer set. TCRdb used MiXCR to reprocess the multiplex PCR reads, holding one entry per CDR3 protein. This sample carries nearly 750,000 distinct CDR3 sequences, just over 35% of them seen once, and the ten largest clones take around 32%. This specimen belongs to a study of T cells in Graves' hyperthyroidism and ophthalmopathy. Findings and caveats of the study: Most expanded thyroid clonotypes above 0.001 also appeared in blood.

The germline CDR1 and CDR2 sequences are DFQATT and SNEGSKA (reference sequence). The CDR3 contains 13 residues. V was clipped by 5 bases and J by 5 bases, with 16 bases between them. Diagnoses were made from clinical symptoms, serum measures (thyroxine and TRAb), thyroid ultrasound and orbital computed tomography. This TCR was sampled from a woman between 35 and 50 years old with Graves' hyperthyroidism. Sequenced material: blood. J is TRBJ2-7 and V is TRBV20-1; tentative D call: TRBD2 (6 bases). The CDR3 loop reads CSASGRLGDEQYF. CDR3 nucleotides: TGCAGTGCTTCCGGGAGACTCGGGGACGAGCAGTACTTC.